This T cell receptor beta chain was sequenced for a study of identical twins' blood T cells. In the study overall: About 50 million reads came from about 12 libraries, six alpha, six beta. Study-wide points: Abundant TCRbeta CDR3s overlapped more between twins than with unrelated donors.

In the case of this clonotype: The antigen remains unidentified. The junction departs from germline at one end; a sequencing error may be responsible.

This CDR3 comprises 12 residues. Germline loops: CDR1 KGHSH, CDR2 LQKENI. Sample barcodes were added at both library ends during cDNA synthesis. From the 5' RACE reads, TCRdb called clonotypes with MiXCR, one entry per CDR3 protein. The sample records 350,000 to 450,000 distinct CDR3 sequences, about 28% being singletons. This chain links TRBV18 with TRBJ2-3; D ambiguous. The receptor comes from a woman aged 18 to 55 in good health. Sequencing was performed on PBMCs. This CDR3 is CAISPLADTQYF. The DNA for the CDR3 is TGTGCCATCTCACCATTGGCAGATACGCAGTATTTT.